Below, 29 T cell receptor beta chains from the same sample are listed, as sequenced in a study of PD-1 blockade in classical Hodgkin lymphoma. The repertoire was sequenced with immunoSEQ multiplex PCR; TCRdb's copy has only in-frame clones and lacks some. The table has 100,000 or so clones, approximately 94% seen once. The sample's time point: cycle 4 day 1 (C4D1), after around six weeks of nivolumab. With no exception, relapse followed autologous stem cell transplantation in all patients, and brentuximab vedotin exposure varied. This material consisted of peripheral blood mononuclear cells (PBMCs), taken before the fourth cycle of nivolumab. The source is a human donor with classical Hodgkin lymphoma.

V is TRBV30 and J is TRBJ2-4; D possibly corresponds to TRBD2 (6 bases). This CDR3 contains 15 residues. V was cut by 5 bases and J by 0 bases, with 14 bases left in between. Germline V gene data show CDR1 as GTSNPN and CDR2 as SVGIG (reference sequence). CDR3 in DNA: TGTGCCTGGGGAGGGGTCGACCTAGCCAAAAACATTCAGTACTTC. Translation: CAWGGVDLAKNIQYF. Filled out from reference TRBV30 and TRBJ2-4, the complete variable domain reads SQTIHQWPATLVQPVGSPLSLECTVEGTSNPNLYWYRQAAGRGLQLLFYSVGIGQISSEVPQNLSASRPQDRQFILSSKKLLLSDSGFYLCAWGGVDLAKNIQYFGAGTRLSVL.

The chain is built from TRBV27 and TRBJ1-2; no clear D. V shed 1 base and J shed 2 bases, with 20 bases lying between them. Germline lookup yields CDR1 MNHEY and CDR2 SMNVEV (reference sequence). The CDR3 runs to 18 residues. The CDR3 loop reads CASSLLGNKQRINYGYTF. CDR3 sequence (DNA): TGTGCCAGCAGTTTATTAGGAAATAAGCAGAGAATAAACTATGGCTACACCTTC.

The CDR3 DNA follows: TGCGCCAGCAGTGAAACCGGGCATAATGAAAAACTGTTTTTT. Translated, it gives CASSETGHNEKLFF. The chain joins TRBV10-1 to TRBJ1-4; D is undetermined. CDR1 and CDR2 (germline): WNHNN, SYGVQD (reference sequence). The V and J ends lost 3 bases and 4 bases respectively, with 9 bases between them. The CDR3 extends over 14 amino acids.

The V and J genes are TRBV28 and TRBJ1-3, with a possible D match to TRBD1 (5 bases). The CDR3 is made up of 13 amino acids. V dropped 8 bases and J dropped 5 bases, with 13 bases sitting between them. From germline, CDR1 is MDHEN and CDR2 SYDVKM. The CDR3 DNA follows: TGTGCCAGCGGGGGTAACACTCGAAACACCATATATTTT. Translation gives CASGGNTRNTIYF.

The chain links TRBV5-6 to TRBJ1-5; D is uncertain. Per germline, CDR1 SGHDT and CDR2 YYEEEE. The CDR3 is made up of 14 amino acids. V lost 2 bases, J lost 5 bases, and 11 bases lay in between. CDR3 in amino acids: CASSLGLGYQPQHF. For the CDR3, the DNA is TGTGCCAGCAGCTTAGGTCTTGGCTATCAGCCCCAGCATTTT.

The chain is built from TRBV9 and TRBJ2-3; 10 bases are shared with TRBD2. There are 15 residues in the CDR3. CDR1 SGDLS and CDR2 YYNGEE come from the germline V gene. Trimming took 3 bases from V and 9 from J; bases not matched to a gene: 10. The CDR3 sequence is CASSASTSGWSTQYF. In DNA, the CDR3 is TGTGCCAGCAGCGCCTCGACTAGCGGGTGGAGCACGCAGTATTTT.

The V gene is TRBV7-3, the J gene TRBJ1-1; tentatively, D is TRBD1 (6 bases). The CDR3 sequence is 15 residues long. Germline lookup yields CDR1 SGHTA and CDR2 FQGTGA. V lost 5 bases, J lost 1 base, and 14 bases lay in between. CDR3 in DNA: TGTGCCAGCAGCCACGGGGGGGCAGCGAACACTGAAGCTTTCTTT. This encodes CASSHGGAANTEAFF.

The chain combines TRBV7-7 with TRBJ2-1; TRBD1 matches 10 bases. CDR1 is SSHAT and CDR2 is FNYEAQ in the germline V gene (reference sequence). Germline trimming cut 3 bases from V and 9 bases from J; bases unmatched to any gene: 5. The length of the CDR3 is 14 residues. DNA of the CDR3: TGTGCCAGCAGCTTCGGGACAGGGGTCGGTGAGCAGTTCTTC. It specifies CASSFGTGVGEQFF.

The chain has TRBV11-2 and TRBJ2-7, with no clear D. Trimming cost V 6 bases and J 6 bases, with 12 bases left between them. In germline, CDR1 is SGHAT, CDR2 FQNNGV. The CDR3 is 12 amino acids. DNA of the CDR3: TGTGCCAGCAGTCGCTCCCCCGTCGAGCAGTACTTC. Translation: CASSRSPVEQYF.

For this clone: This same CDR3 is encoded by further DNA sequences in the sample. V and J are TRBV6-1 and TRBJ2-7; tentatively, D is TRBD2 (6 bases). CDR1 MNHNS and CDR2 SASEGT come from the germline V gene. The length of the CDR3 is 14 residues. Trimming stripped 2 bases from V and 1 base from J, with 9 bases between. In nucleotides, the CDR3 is TGTGCCAGCAGTGAAACGGGGACTTCCTACGAGCAGTACTTC. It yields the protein CASSETGTSYEQYF.

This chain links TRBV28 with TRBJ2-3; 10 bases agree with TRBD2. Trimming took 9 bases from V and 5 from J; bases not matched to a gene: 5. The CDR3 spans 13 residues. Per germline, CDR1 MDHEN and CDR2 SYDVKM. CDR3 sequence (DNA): TGTGCCAGTGTAGCGGGAGGTGTAGATACGCAGTATTTT. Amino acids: CASVAGGVDTQYF.

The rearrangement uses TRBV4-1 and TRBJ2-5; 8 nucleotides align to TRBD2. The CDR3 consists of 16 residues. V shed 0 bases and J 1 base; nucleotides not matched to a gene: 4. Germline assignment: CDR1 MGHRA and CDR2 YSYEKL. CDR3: CASSQDVGTSQETQYF. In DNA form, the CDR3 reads TGCGCCAGCAGCCAAGATGTAGGGACTAGCCAAGAGACCCAGTACTTC.

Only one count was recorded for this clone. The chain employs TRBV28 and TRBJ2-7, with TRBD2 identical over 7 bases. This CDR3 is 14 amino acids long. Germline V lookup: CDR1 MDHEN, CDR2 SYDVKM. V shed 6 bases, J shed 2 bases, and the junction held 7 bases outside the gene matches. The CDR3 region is CASRPSSGPYEQYF. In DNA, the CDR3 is TGTGCCAGCAGACCCTCTAGCGGTCCCTACGAGCAGTACTTC.

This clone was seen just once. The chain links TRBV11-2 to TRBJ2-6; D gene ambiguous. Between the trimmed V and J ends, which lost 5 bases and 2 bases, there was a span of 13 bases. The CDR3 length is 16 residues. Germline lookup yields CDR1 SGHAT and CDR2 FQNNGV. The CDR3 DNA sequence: TGTGCCAGCAGCCCAAATTTGGCACCTGGGGCCAACGTCCTGACTTTC. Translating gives CASSPNLAPGANVLTF.

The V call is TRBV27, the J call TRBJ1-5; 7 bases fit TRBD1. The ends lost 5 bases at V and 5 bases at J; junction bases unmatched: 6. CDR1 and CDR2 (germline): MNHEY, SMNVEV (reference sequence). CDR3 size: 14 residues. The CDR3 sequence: CASSPRQGYQPQHF. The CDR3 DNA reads TGTGCCAGCAGTCCTAGACAGGGCTATCAGCCCCAGCATTTT.

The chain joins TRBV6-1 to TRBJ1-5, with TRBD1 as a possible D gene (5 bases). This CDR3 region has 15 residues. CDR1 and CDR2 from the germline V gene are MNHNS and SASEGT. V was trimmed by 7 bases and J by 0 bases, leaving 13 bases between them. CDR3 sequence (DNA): TGTGCCAGCAAACGGGACCGCAATAGCAATCAGCCCCAGCATTTT. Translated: CASKRDRNSNQPQHF.

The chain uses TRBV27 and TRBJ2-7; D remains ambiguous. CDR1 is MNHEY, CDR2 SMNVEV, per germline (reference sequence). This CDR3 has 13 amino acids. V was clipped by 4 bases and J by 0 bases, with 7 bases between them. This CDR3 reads CASSWAGSYEQYF. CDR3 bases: TGTGCCAGCAGTTGGGCAGGCTCCTACGAGCAGTACTTC.

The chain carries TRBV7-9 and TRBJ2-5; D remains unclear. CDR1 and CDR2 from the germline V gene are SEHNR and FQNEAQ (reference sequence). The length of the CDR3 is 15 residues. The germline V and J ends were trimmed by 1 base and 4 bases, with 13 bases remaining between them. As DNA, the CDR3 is TGTGCCAGCAGCTTAGGACAAGGCCCGGGAGAGACCCAGTACTTC. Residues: CASSLGQGPGETQYF. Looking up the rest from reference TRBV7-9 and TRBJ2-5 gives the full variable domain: DTGVSQNPRHKITKRGQNVTFRCDPISEHNRLYWYRQTLGQGPEFLTYFQNEAQLEKSRLLSDRFSAERPKGSFSTLEIQRTEQGDSAMYLCASSLGQGPGETQYFGPGTRLLVL.

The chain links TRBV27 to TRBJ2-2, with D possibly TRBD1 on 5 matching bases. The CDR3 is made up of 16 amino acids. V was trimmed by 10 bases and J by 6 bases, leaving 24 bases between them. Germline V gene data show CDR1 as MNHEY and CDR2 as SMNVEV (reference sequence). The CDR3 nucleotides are TGTGCCACCCTAACCACCGCAGGGTTAGGTCCCGGGGAGCTGTTTTTT. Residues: CATLTTAGLGPGELFF.

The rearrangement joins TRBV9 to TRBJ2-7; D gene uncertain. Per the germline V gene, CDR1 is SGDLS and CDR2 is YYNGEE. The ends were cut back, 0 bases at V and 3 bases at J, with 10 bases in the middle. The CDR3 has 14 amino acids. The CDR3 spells CASSVGTAHYEQYF. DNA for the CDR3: TGTGCCAGCAGCGTAGGCACAGCGCACTACGAGCAGTACTTC.

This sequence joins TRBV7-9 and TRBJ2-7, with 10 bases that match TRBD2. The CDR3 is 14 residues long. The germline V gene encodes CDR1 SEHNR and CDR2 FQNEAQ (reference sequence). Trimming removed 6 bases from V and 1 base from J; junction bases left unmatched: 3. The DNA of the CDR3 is TGTGCCAGCAGGACTAGCGGGTCGTCCTACGAGCAGTACTTC. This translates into CASRTSGSSYEQYF.

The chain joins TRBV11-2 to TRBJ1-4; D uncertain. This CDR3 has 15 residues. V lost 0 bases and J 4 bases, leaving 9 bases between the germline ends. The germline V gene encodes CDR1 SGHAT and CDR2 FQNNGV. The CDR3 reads CASSLDPRVNEKLFF. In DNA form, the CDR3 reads TGTGCCAGCAGCTTAGACCCCCGGGTTAATGAAAAACTGTTTTTT.

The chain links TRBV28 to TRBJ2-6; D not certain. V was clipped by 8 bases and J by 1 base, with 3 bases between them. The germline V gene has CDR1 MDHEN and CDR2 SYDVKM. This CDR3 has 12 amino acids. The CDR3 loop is CASLSGANVLTF. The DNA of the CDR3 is TGTGCCAGCCTTTCTGGGGCCAACGTCCTGACTTTC.

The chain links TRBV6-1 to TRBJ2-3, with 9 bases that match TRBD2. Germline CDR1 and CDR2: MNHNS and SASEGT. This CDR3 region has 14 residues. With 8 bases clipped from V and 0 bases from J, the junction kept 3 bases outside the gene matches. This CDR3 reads CASLAGVSTDTQYF. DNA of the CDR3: TGTGCCAGCTTAGCGGGGGTCAGCACAGATACGCAGTATTTT.

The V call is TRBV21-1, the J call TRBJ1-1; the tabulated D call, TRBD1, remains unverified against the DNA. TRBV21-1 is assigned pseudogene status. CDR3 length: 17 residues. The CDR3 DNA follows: TGTGCCAGCAGCCCTCGAGGGCTGGGCAGGGGCGGCACTGAAGCTTTCTTT. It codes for CASSPRGLGRGGTEAFF.

Here the CDR3 reads CASRGGPTGELFF. As DNA, the CDR3 is TGTGCCAGCCGGGGAGGGCCCACCGGGGAGCTGTTTTTT. The gene calls are TRBV6-5 and TRBJ2-2, with 7 bases identical to TRBD2. This CDR3 region has 13 residues. Losses at the gene ends were 8 bases for V and 4 bases for J; bases not matched to a gene: 4. Germline V lookup: CDR1 MNHEY, CDR2 SVGAGI.

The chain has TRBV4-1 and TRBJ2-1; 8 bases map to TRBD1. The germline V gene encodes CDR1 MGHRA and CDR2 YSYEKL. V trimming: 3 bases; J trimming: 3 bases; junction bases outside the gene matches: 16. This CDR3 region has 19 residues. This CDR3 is CASSQGVSVSRGLYNEQFF. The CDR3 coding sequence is TGCGCCAGCAGCCAGGGAGTATCGGTGAGCAGGGGGCTCTACAATGAGCAGTTCTTC.

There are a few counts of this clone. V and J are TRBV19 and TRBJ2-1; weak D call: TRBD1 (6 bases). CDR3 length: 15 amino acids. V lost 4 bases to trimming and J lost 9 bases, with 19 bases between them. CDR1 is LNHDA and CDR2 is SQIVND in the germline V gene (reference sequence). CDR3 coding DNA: TGTGCCAGTAGTACGTGGGACCTACCCAGGGGTGAGCAGTTCTTC. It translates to CASSTWDLPRGEQFF.

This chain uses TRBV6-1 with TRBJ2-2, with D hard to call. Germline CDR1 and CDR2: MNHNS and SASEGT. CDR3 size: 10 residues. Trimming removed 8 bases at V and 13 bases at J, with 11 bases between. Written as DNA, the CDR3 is TGTGCCAGCTCCCTGGTGGGGCTGTTTTTT. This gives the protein CASSLVGLFF.